This T cell receptor (beta chain) was obtained from a study of low-dose radiotherapy and immunotherapy resistance in tumors. Time point meaning: before trial treatment. The donors' regimen was nivolumab, ipilimumab, aspirin, low-dose cyclophosphamide and low-dose radiotherapy. V lost 6 bases and J lost 5; bases outside the gene matches: 3. Germline-derived CDR1 and CDR2 are SGHNT and YENEEA. The CDR3 consists of 12 residues. TRAV and TRBV primers primed cDNA for both TCRalpha and TCRbeta. Both a constant-region primer and a V-primer adapter served to amplify TCRs across roughly 20 PCR cycles. TCRdb re-called the reads through MiXCR, storing one row per CDR3 protein. This sample has around 76,000 distinct CDR3 sequences, with around 29% found just once.

The input for sequencing was PBMCs, taken before treatment. The receptor comes from a female donor with ovarian cancer. The rearrangement joins TRBV11-3 to TRBJ2-5; 7 bases line up with TRBD2. Here the CDR3 DNA reads TGTGCCAGCAGTTACGGGAGGGAGACCCAGTACTTC. Amino acids: CASSYGRETQYF.